Described below is a single T cell receptor beta chain sequence and its context. The method was immunoSEQ multiplex PCR; TCRdb's version includes in-frame clones alone and lacks a portion of them. The sample includes about 260,000 clones, about 82% of them seen just once. The sample comes from a study of blood T cell repertoires in COVID-19. Residents of about two dozen US areas, aged about 18 to 89 years, made up the participants. Assignments of participants to cohorts depended upon their own reported clinical history. The recovered donors of Cohort 3 showed two negative PCRs, clearance, or symptom resolution. The receptor's source is a woman in her fifties or sixties who had recovered from COVID-19. Material for sequencing was PBMCs or T cells enriched from blood (not recorded which).

Here the CDR3 DNA reads TGTGCCAGCAGCCGTTCAAGCGGGAGCTACGAGCAGTACTTC. Translated, it gives CASSRSSGSYEQYF. The chain links TRBV3-1 (or the pseudogene TRBV3-2) to TRBJ2-7, with 8 bases fitting TRBD2. Germline CDR1 is LGHDT and CDR2 is YNNKEL (reference sequence). The CDR3 runs to 14 residues. V lost 4 bases to trimming and J lost 3 bases; unmatched junction nucleotides: 5.